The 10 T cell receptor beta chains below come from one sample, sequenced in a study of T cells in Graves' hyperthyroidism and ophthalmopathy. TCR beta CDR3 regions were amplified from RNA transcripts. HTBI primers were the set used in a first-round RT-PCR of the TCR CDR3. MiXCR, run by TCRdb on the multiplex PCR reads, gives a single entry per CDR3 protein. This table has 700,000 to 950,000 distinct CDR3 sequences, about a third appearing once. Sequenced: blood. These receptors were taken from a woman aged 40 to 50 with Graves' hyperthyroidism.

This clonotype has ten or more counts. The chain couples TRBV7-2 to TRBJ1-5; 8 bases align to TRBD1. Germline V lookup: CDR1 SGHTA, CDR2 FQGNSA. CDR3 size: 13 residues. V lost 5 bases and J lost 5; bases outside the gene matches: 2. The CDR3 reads CASSGQGYQPQHF. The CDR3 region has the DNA TGTGCCAGCAGCGGACAGGGATATCAGCCCCAGCATTTT.

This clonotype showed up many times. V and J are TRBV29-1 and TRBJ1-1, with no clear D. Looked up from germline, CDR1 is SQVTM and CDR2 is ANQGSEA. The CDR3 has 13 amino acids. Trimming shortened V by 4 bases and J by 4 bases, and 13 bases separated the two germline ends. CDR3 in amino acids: CSVVERVSTEAFF. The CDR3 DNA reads TGCAGCGTTGTTGAAAGGGTTAGCACTGAAGCTTTCTTT.

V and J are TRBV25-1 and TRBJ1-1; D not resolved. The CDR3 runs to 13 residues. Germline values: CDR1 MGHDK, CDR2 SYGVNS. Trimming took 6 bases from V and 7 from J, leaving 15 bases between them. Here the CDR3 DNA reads TGTGCCAGCAGCAGGATAGCACCTAGTGAAGCTTTCTTT. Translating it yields CASSRIAPSEAFF.

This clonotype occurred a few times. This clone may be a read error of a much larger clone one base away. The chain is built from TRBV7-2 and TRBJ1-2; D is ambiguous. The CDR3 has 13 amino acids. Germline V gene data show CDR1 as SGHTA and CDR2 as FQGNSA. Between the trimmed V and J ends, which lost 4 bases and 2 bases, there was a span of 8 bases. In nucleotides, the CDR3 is TGTGCCAGCAGCTGGAAAGGGAACTATGGCTACACCTTC. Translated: CASSWKGNYGYTF.

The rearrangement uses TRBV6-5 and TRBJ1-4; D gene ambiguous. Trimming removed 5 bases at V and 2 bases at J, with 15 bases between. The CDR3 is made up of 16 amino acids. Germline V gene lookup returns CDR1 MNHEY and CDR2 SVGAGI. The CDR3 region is CASSEALSPTNEKLFF. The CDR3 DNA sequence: TGTGCCAGCAGTGAAGCGCTCAGCCCGACTAATGAAAAACTGTTTTTT.

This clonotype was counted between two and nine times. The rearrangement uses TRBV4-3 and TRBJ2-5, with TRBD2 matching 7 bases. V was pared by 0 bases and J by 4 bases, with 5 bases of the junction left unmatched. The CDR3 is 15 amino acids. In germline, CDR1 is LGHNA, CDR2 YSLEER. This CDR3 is CASSQDGRTRETQYF. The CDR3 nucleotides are TGCGCCAGCAGCCAAGACGGGAGGACGCGAGAGACCCAGTACTTC.

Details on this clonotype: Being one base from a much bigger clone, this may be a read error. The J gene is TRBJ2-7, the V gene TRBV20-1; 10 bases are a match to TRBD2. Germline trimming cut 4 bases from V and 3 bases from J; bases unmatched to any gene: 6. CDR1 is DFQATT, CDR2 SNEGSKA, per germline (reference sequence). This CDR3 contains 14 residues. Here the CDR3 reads CSATTSGIFYEQYF. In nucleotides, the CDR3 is TGCAGTGCTACCACTAGCGGGATCTTCTACGAGCAGTACTTC.

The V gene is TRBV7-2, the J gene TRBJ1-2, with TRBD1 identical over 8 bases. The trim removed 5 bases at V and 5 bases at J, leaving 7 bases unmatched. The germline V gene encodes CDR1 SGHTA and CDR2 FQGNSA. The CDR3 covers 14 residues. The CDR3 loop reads CASSPPTGAYGYTF. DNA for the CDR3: TGTGCCAGCAGCCCACCGACAGGGGCGTATGGCTACACCTTC.

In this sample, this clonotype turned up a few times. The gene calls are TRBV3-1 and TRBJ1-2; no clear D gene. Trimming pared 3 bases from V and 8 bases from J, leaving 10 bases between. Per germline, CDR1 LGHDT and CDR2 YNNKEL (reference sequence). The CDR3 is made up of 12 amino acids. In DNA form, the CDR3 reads TGTGCCAGCAGCCAGCTTGCGGCCGGCTACACCTTC. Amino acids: CASSQLAAGYTF.

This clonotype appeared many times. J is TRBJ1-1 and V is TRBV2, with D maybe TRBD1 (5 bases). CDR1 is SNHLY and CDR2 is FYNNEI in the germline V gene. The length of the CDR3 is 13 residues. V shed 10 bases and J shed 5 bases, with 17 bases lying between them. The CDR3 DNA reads TGTGCCACGCCACCGCGGGGGGGGACTGAAGCTTTCTTT. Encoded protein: CATPPRGGTEAFF.